This T cell receptor (beta chain) was documented in a study of beta chain features in type 1 diabetes. Study-wide points: Significant though moderate, a shortening of TCRB CDR3s appeared in all four CD4+ subsets of Type 1 diabetes patients. The naive, central memory and Treg TCRB repertoires looked more alike in patients than they did in healthy donors.

Expressed TCRB transcripts were sequenced because the isolated RNA had all been reverse transcribed beforehand. Sequenced naive, central memory and regulatory T cell samples produced an average of roughly 3.6 million reads. Sequencing was performed with immunoSEQ multiplex PCR; in TCRdb, only in-frame clones are kept and a portion is missing. The sample lists some 150,000 clones, about 10% seen once, with less than 1.5% in the top ten. Only one heparinised blood draw was taken per donor, and its volume averaged around 120 mL. With regard to this clone: Its antigen is unidentified. Other DNA sequences of this sample code for an identical CDR3.

The specimen sequenced was naive CD4+ T cells from blood. This clonotype was sampled from a young man in good health.

CDR3 region: CASSLQETQYF. As DNA, the CDR3 is TGCGCCAGCAGCCTCCAAGAGACCCAGTACTTC. The chain employs TRBV5-1 and TRBJ2-5; no definite D call. CDR3 length: 11 residues. CDR1 and CDR2 (germline): SGHRS, YFSETQ. The V gene lost 4 bases and the J gene lost 1 base, with 2 bases spanning the gap.